The sequence of this T cell receptor (beta chain) was determined in a study of blood T cell repertoires in COVID-19. On the study more broadly: Sources were T cells, B-cell-depleted T cells, or PBMCs; the material itself was cDNA or gDNA.

CDR3 length: 16 residues. The V gene's germline CDR1 is MRHNA and CDR2 SNTAGT. With 4 bases clipped from V and 1 base from J, the junction kept 5 bases outside the gene matches. This clone was counted a few times. Source study methods: For nucleated cells, counts were estimated from reference gene primer amplification. The protocol was immunoSEQ multiplex PCR, while the TCRdb copy is restricted to in-frame clones and leaves out a portion. The V and J calls and clone size are taken from that table; D and trimming were inferred from the DNA. The sample lists roughly 300,000 clones, 85% seen once, with 2% to 3% in the top ten. Participants, about 18 to 100 years old, spanned under 25 US areas. Resolution of symptoms, clearance, or two negative PCRs was present in recovered Cohort 3 donors.

The sample was PBMCs or T cells enriched from blood (not recorded which). The sequence derives from a woman aged 50 to 60 who had recovered from COVID-19. V and J are TRBV6-4 and TRBJ2-3; 10 nucleotides align to TRBD2. The CDR3 region is CASSGKAGGGTDTQYF. In nucleotides, the CDR3 is TGTGCCAGCAGTGGAAAAGCGGGAGGGGGCACAGATACGCAGTATTTT.